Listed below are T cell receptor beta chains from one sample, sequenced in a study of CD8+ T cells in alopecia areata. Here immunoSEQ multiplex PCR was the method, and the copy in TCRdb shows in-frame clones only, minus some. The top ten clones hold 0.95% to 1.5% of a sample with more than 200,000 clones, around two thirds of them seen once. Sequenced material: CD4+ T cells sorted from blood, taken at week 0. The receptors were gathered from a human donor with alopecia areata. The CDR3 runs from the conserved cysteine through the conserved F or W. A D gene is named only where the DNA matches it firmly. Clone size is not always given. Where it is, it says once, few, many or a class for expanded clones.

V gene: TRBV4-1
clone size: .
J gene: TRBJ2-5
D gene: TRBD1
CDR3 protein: CASSQPGQYQETQYF
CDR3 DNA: TGCGCCAGCAGCCAACCGGGACAGTACCAAGAGACCCAGTACTTC

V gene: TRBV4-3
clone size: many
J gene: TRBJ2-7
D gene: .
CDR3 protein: CASSQGLGYEQYF
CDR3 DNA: TGCGCCAGCAGCCAAGGACTAGGCTACGAGCAGTACTTC

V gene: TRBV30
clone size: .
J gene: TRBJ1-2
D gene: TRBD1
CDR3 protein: CAWSGDREYGYTF
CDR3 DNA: TGTGCCTGGAGTGGTGACAGGGAGTACGGCTACACCTTC

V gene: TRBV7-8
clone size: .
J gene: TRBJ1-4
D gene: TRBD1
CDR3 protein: CASSSPRTGASEKLFF
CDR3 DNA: TGTGCCAGCAGCTCCCCCCGGACAGGGGCGAGTGAAAAACTGTTTTTT

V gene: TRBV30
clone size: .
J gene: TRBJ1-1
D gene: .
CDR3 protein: CAWTGILNTEAFF
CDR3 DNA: TGTGCCTGGACCGGGATATTGAACACTGAAGCTTTCTTT

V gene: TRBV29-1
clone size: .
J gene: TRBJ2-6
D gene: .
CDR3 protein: CSARDFGANVLTF
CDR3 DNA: TGCAGCGCCCGGGACTTTGGGGCCAACGTCCTGACTTTC

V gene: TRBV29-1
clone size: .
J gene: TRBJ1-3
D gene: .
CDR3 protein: CSVEGFSGNTIYF
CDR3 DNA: TGCAGCGTTGAAGGATTCTCTGGAAACACCATATATTTT

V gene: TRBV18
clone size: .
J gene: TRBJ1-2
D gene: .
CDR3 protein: CASIRTGVLGNGYTF
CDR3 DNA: TGTGCCAGCATCAGGACCGGGGTTTTGGGGAATGGCTACACCTTC

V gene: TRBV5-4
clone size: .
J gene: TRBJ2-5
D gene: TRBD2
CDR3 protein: CASSPGGQETQYF
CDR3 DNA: TGTGCCAGCAGTCCGGGGGGCCAAGAGACCCAGTACTTC

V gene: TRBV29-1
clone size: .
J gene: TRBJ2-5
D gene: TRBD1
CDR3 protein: CSVEGGDRGQETQYF
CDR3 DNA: TGCAGCGTTGAAGGAGGGGACAGGGGGCAAGAGACCCAGTACTTC

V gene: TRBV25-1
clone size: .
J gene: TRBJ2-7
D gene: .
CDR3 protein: CASSESYEQYF
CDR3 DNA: TGTGCCAGCAGTGAATCCTACGAGCAGTACTTC

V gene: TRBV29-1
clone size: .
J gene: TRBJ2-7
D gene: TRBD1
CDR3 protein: CSVTGAYEQYF
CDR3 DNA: TGCAGCGTCACAGGGGCCTACGAGCAGTACTTC

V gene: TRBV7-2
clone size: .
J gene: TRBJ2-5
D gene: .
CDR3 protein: CASSSRRETQYF
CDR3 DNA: TGTGCCAGCAGCTCAAGAAGGGAGACCCAGTACTTC

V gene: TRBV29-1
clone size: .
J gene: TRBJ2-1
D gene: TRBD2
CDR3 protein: CSVLGRGGNEQFF
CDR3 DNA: TGCAGCGTCCTTGGGCGGGGGGGAAATGAGCAGTTCTTC

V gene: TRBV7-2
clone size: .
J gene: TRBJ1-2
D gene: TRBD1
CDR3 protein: CASSPFSGTGLTYGYTF
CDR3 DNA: TGTGCCAGCAGCCCATTTTCCGGGACAGGGTTGACCTATGGCTACACCTTC

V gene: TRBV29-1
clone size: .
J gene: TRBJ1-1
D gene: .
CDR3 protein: CSVGQFMNTEAFF
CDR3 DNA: TGCAGCGTAGGACAATTCATGAACACTGAAGCTTTCTTT

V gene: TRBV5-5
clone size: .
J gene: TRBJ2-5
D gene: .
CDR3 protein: CASSSGQIQAQYF
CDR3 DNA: TGTGCCAGCAGCTCTGGACAGATCCAGGCCCAGTACTTC

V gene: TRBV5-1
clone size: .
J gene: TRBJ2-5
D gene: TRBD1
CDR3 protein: CASSGQGAQEQYF
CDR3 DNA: TGCGCCAGCAGCGGACAGGGGGCGCAGGAACAGTACTTC

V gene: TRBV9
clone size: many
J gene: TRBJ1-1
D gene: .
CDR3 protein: CASGFTGDTEAFF
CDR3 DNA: TGTGCCAGCGGCTTCACAGGAGACACTGAAGCTTTCTTT

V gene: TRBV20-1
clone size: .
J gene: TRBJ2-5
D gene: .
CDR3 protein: CSPRGGETQYF
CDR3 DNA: TGCAGTCCACGGGGCGGCGAGACCCAGTACTTC

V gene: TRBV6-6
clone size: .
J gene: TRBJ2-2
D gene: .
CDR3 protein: CASSPSRRSNTGELFF
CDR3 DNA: TGTGCCAGCTCTCCCTCCCGGAGGTCGAACACCGGGGAGCTGTTTTTT

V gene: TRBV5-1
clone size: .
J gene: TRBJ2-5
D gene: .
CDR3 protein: CASSLGRLETQYF
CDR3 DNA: TGCGCCAGCAGCTTGGGGAGGTTAGAGACCCAGTACTTC

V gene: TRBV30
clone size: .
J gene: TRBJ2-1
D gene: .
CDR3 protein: CAWSVFGEQFF
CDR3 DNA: TGTGCCTGGAGTGTTTTCGGTGAGCAGTTCTTC

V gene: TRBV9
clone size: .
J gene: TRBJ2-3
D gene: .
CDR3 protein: CASSPLGSGESTDTQYF
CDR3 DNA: TGTGCCAGCAGCCCGCTCGGGTCGGGGGAAAGCACAGATACGCAGTATTTT

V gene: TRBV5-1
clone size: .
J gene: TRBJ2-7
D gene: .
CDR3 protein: CASSFQGRAASYEQYF
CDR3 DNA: TGCGCCAGCAGCTTCCAAGGTCGGGCAGCCTCCTACGAGCAGTACTTC

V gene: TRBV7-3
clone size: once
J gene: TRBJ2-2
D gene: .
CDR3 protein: CASSRNTGELFF
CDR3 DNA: TGTGCCAGCAGCCGGAACACCGGGGAGCTGTTTTTT

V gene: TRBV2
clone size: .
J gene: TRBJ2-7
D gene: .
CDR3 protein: CASSEGGTSFGQYF
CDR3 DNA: TGTGCCAGCAGTGAAGGGGGGACTTCCTTCGGGCAGTACTTC

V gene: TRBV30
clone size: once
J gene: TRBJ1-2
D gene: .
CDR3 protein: CAWIRSSQGLLNYGYTF
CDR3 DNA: TGTGCCTGGATCCGATCATCCCAGGGACTCCTTAACTATGGCTACACCTTC

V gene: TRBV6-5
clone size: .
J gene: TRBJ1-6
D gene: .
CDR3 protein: CASRKTGVQSPLHF
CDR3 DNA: TGTGCCAGCAGAAAGACCGGGGTTCAATCACCCCTCCACTTT

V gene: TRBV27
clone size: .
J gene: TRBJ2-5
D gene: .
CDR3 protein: CASTPRGVGGETQYF
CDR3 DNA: TGTGCCAGCACCCCGAGAGGGGTTGGCGGCGAGACCCAGTACTTC

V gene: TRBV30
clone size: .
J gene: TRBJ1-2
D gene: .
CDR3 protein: CAWSSVGYTF
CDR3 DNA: TGTGCCTGGAGTAGCGTTGGCTACACCTTC

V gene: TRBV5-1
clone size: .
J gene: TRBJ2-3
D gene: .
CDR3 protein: CASSLVGTDTQYF
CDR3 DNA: TGCGCCAGCAGCTTGGTAGGCACAGATACGCAGTATTTT

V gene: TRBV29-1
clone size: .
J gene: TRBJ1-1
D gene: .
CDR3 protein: CSVEVSHTEAFF
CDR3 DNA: TGCAGCGTTGAGGTCAGCCACACTGAAGCTTTCTTT

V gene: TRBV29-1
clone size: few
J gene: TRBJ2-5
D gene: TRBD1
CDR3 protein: CSIGQGAVGETQYF
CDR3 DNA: TGCAGCATCGGACAGGGGGCAGTTGGGGAGACCCAGTACTTC

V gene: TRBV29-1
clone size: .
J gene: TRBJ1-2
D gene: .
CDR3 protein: CSVPWGDYGYTF
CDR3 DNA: TGCAGCGTTCCCTGGGGGGACTATGGCTACACCTTC

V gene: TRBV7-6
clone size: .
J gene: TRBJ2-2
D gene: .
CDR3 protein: CASSFVSGTGELFF
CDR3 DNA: TGTGCCAGCAGCTTTGTCTCCGGCACCGGGGAGCTGTTTTTT

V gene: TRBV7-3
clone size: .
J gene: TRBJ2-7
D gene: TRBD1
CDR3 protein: CASSLGQGSVYEQYF
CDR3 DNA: TGTGCCAGCAGCTTAGGACAGGGGTCGGTCTACGAGCAGTACTTC

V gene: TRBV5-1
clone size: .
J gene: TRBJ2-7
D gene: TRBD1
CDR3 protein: CASSLPGTGYEQYF
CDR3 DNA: TGCGCCAGCAGCTTGCCCGGGACAGGGTACGAGCAGTACTTC

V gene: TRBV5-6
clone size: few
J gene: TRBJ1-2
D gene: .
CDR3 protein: CASREDPTGGYTF
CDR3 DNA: TGTGCCAGCAGGGAGGATCCCACCGGAGGCTACACCTTC

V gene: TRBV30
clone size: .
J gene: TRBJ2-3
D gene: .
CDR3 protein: CAWRFGGTDTQYF
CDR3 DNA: TGTGCCTGGAGATTCGGGGGCACAGATACGCAGTATTTT

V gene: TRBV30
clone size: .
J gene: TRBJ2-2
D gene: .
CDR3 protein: CAWSVLPTGELFF
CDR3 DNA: TGTGCCTGGAGTGTACTCCCCACCGGGGAGCTGTTTTTT

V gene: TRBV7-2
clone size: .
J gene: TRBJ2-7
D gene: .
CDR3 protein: CASSRDRTRYEQYF
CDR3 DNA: TGTGCCAGCAGCCGCGACAGGACTCGCTACGAGCAGTACTTC

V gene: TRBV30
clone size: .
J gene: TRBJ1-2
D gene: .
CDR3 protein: CARRGGRGYGYTF
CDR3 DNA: TGTGCCCGTAGGGGTGGGCGCGGCTATGGCTACACCTTC